This entry lists 16 T cell receptor beta chains sequenced from one sample in a study of T cell changes during pregnancy in multiple sclerosis. The protocol was immunoSEQ multiplex PCR, while the TCRdb copy is restricted to in-frame clones and leaves out a portion. The top ten hold roughly 2.4% of the sample, which has roughly 64,000 clones, around 96% seen once. The input for sequencing was CD8+ T cells from peripheral blood mononuclear cells, taken after pregnancy. All receptors come from a female donor with multiple sclerosis, enrolled in a pregnancy study.

The rearrangement links TRBV19 to TRBJ1-5; no clear D. The V gene lost 3 bases and the J gene lost 12 bases, with 12 bases spanning the gap. The CDR3 extends over 12 amino acids. Germline CDR1 is LNHDA and CDR2 is SQIVND (reference sequence). The DNA of the CDR3 is TGTGCCAGTAGTATTGACGGCGGTCTCCAGCATTTT. Translating gives CASSIDGGLQHF.

Only one count was recorded for this clone. A junction boundary mismatches the germline segment, possibly from a read error. The chain has TRBV5-1 and TRBJ2-7; the D gene is possibly TRBD1 (5 bases). Looked up from germline, CDR1 is SGHRS and CDR2 is YFSETQ. This CDR3 region has 13 residues. CDR3 amino acids: CASRLDISYEQYF. The CDR3, as DNA: TGCGCCAGCAGATTGGACATCTCCTACGAGCAGTACTTC.

The chain employs TRBV28 and TRBJ1-5; D is possibly TRBD1 (6 bases). Looked up from germline, CDR1 is MDHEN and CDR2 is SYDVKM. The CDR3 contains 15 residues. With 9 bases removed from V and 6 bases from J, the gap between germline ends came to 21 bases. CDR3 sequence reads: CASSSSGGGFQPQHF. The DNA for the CDR3 is TGTGCCAGTTCCTCTAGCGGGGGCGGGTTTCAGCCCCAGCATTTT.

CDR3 loop: CASSLRAGLAIYNEQFF. The DNA for the CDR3 is TGTGCCAGCAGCTTAAGGGCAGGACTAGCGATATACAATGAGCAGTTCTTC. This chain joins TRBV5-4 and TRBJ2-1, with 9 bases aligning to TRBD2. After removal of 2 bases from V and 4 bases from J, the junction contained 10 bases not matched to a gene. The CDR3 has 17 residues. Germline V CDR1 and CDR2: SGHNT, YYREEE (reference sequence). Full variable domain (outside the CDR3, taken from reference TRBV5-4 and TRBJ2-1): ETGVTQSPTHLIKTRGQQVTLRCSSQSGHNTVSWYQQALGQGPQFIFQYYREEENGRGNFPPRFSGLQFPNYSSELNVNALELDDSALYLCASSLRAGLAIYNEQFFGPGTRLTVL.

The J gene is TRBJ1-1, the V gene TRBV19; no reliable D call. Germline CDR1 and CDR2: LNHDA and SQIVND (reference sequence). With 3 bases removed from V and 4 bases from J, the gap between germline ends came to 12 bases. The CDR3 totals 14 residues. CDR3 sequence (DNA): TGTGCCAGTAGTATTGCCAGAGGGCCCACTGAAGCTTTCTTT. Translation: CASSIARGPTEAFF.

This sequence joins TRBV4-2 and TRBJ1-1; 7 bases align to TRBD1. This CDR3 is 18 amino acids long. V lost 2 bases and J lost 2; bases outside the gene matches: 14. Germline V gene lookup returns CDR1 LGHNA and CDR2 YNFKEQ. The CDR3 bases are TGTGCCAGCAGCCAAAGCTTGGCCGCCGACAGGGCAAACACTGAAGCTTTCTTT. This codes for CASSQSLAADRANTEAFF.

CDR3 amino acids: CASTGQSNEQYF. The CDR3 nucleotides are TGTGCCAGCACAGGGCAGAGCAACGAGCAGTACTTC. The chain combines TRBV2 with TRBJ2-7; the D gene is possibly TRBD1 (5 bases). CDR3 length equals 12 residues. V was clipped by 7 bases and J by 5 bases, with 12 bases between them. Germline-derived CDR1 and CDR2 are SNHLY and FYNNEI.

The chain recombines TRBV4-3 with TRBJ2-5; D may be TRBD1 (5 bases). Looked up from germline, CDR1 is LGHNA and CDR2 is YSLEER. The CDR3 runs 15 residues. V was clipped by 0 bases and J by 1 base, with 9 bases between them. For the CDR3, the DNA is TGCGCCAGCAGCCAAGACAGGGTACCCCAAGAGACCCAGTACTTC. This encodes CASSQDRVPQETQYF.

This chain joins TRBV18 and TRBJ2-7, with D maybe TRBD1 (6 bases). Germline assignment: CDR1 KGHSH and CDR2 LQKENI. V was pared by 8 bases and J by 1 base, with 12 bases between. There are 13 residues in the CDR3. The CDR3 DNA reads as TGTGCCAGCGCAGGGGAGAAATCCTACGAGCAGTACTTC. Translating gives CASAGEKSYEQYF.

The chain links TRBV7-6 to TRBJ2-1; TRBD2 matches at 9 bases. CDR1 SGHVS and CDR2 FNYEAQ come from the germline V gene. Germline trimming cut 1 base from V and 0 bases from J; bases unmatched to any gene: 7. This CDR3 has 18 amino acids. The CDR3 DNA follows: TGTGCCAGCAGCTTAGAATTCGCGGGAGGGAGCTCCTACAATGAGCAGTTCTTC. The encoded protein is CASSLEFAGGSSYNEQFF. Full variable domain (remainder filled in from reference TRBV7-6 and TRBJ2-1): GAGVSQSPRYKVTKRGQDVALRCDPISGHVSLYWYRQALGQGPEFLTYFNYEAQQDKSGLPNDRFSAERPEGSISTLTIQRTEQRDSAMYRCASSLEFAGGSSYNEQFFGPGTRLTVL.

This chain joins TRBV25-1 and TRBJ2-1, with 11 bases that match TRBD2. V shed 4 bases and J 1 base; nucleotides not matched to a gene: 6. Looked up from germline, CDR1 is MGHDK and CDR2 is SYGVNS. The CDR3 loop spans 17 amino acids. The CDR3 nucleotides read TGTGCCAGCAGTGTAGCGGGAGGGCCATTGTCCTACAATGAGCAGTTCTTC. This codes for CASSVAGGPLSYNEQFF.

The chain employs TRBV28 and TRBJ2-5, with 7 bases aligning to TRBD1. Germline V gene sequence: CDR1 MDHEN, CDR2 SYDVKM. The CDR3 is made up of 16 amino acids. The J segment lost 3 bases and the V segment lost 1 base, leaving 8 bases of the junction unmatched. CDR3 region: CASSLYTGQIKETQYF. The CDR3 DNA reads as TGTGCCAGCAGTTTATATACGGGACAGATAAAAGAGACCCAGTACTTC.

The rearrangement uses TRBV5-5 and TRBJ2-3; 8 nucleotides agree with TRBD1. Germline lookup yields CDR1 SGHKS and CDR2 YYEKEE (reference sequence). Trimming took 4 bases from V and 3 from J; bases not matched to a gene: 7. The CDR3 runs 15 residues. CDR3 loop: CASSPRTGRTDTQYF. CDR3 sequence (DNA): TGTGCCAGCAGCCCAAGGACAGGGAGGACAGATACGCAGTATTTT.

This clone came up once. The rearrangement joins TRBV6-5 to TRBJ2-1; D possibly corresponds to TRBD1 (5 bases). Germline lookup yields CDR1 MNHEY and CDR2 SVGAGI. Deletions cut 2 bases from V and 7 bases from J, with 12 bases between. This CDR3 is built from 14 residues. The CDR3 sequence is CASSYGSQGNEQFF. CDR3 sequence (DNA): TGTGCCAGCAGTTACGGTTCGCAGGGTAATGAGCAGTTCTTC.

The chain carries TRBV14 and TRBJ1-2, with a weak D call TRBD1 (6 bases). Trimming took off 1 base at V and 6 bases at J, with 6 bases between the two ends. The CDR3 length is 12 residues. Per the germline V gene, CDR1 is SGHDN and CDR2 is FVKESK. The CDR3 here is CASSQGTDGYTF. CDR3 in DNA: TGTGCCAGCAGCCAAGGGACAGATGGCTACACCTTC.

Worth noting for this clone: Additional DNA sequences in this sample encode the identical CDR3. This chain links TRBV15 with TRBJ2-7, with TRBD2 identical over 9 bases. The germline gives CDR1 LNHNV, CDR2 YYDKDF (reference sequence). The CDR3 has 18 residues. Trimming removed 3 bases from V and 3 bases from J; junction bases left unmatched: 15. CDR3 amino acids: CATSREISGRDLYYEQYF. The CDR3 DNA reads as TGTGCCACCAGCAGGGAAATTAGCGGGAGAGACCTCTACTACGAGCAGTACTTC.